This is a list of T cell receptor beta chains from one sample in a study of T cell responses to AZD1222 COVID-19 vaccine. Here immunoSEQ multiplex PCR was the method, and the copy in TCRdb shows in-frame clones only, minus some. Altogether approximately 180,000 clones are present, 85% to 95% being singletons, with the ten largest covering 10%. Source: peripheral blood, taken on day 0 of AZD1222 vaccination. These TCRs come from an adult in good health. Each CDR3 is given with its conserved first and last residue. The order of the fields is J gene, V gene, clone size, D gene, CDR3 protein, CDR3 DNA. A D gene is named only where the DNA matches it firmly. Clone size is stated in some rows and not others, as once, few, many or a class when expanded.

J gene: TRBJ1-1
V gene: TRBV9
clone size: .
D gene: TRBD1
CDR3 protein: CASSVGTGGRDAFF
CDR3 DNA: TGTGCCAGCAGCGTAGGTACAGGGGGCCGTGACGCTTTCTTT

J gene: TRBJ2-3
V gene: TRBV29-1
clone size: .
D gene: .
CDR3 protein: CSVEDPGTQYF
CDR3 DNA: TGCAGCGTTGAAGATCCAGGTACGCAGTATTTT

J gene: TRBJ2-6
V gene: TRBV30
clone size: .
D gene: .
CDR3 protein: CAWSVPPVGANVLTF
CDR3 DNA: TGTGCCTGGAGTGTCCCTCCGGTAGGGGCCAACGTCCTGACTTTC

J gene: TRBJ2-7
V gene: TRBV4-2
clone size: .
D gene: .
CDR3 protein: CASSQGTASYEQYF
CDR3 DNA: TGTGCCAGCAGCCAAGGGACCGCTTCCTACGAGCAGTACTTC

J gene: TRBJ2-1
V gene: TRBV7-7
clone size: .
D gene: TRBD1
CDR3 protein: CASSRQGAPDEQFF
CDR3 DNA: TGTGCTAGCAGCCGACAGGGGGCGCCCGATGAGCAGTTCTTC

J gene: TRBJ1-3
V gene: TRBV5-4
clone size: few
D gene: .
CDR3 protein: CASSFGGKNTIYF
CDR3 DNA: TGTGCCAGCAGCTTCGGGGGGAAGAACACCATATATTTT

J gene: TRBJ1-1
V gene: TRBV29-1
clone size: .
D gene: .
CDR3 protein: CSVGKGGRDTEAFF
CDR3 DNA: TGCAGCGTGGGTAAGGGGGGTCGGGACACTGAAGCTTTCTTT

J gene: TRBJ2-7
V gene: TRBV5-1
clone size: .
D gene: TRBD1
CDR3 protein: CASSLVGGEGYEQYF
CDR3 DNA: TGCGCCAGCAGCTTGGTAGGGGGCGAGGGGTACGAGCAGTACTTC

J gene: TRBJ2-1
V gene: TRBV5-1
clone size: .
D gene: TRBD2
CDR3 protein: CASSSPERGIYNEQFF
CDR3 DNA: TGCGCCAGCAGCTCCCCGGAGCGGGGGATATACAATGAGCAGTTCTTC

J gene: TRBJ2-2
V gene: TRBV4-2
clone size: .
D gene: .
CDR3 protein: CASSQGASSGGELFF
CDR3 DNA: TGTGCCAGCAGCCAAGGGGCCAGCTCTGGCGGGGAGCTGTTTTTT

J gene: TRBJ2-3
V gene: TRBV6-5
clone size: .
D gene: TRBD2
CDR3 protein: CASRTSGGTDTQYF
CDR3 DNA: TGTGCCAGCCGGACTAGCGGGGGGACAGATACGCAGTATTTT

J gene: TRBJ1-5
V gene: TRBV4-1
clone size: .
D gene: .
CDR3 protein: CASSPIPVRQPQHF
CDR3 DNA: TGCGCCAGCAGCCCAATTCCCGTCAGGCAGCCCCAGCATTTT

J gene: TRBJ2-3
V gene: TRBV12-1
clone size: .
D gene: .
CDR3 protein: CAHQPGTQYF
CDR3 DNA: TGTGCCCACCAGCCTGGTACGCAGTATTTT

J gene: TRBJ2-4
V gene: TRBV6-1
clone size: few
D gene: .
CDR3 protein: CASSVQPRGAKNIQYF
CDR3 DNA: TGTGCCAGCAGTGTACAGCCCCGGGGGGCCAAAAACATTCAGTACTTC

J gene: TRBJ1-1
V gene: TRBV3-1/TRBV3-2
clone size: .
D gene: TRBD1
CDR3 protein: CASSRGQQNTEAFF
CDR3 DNA: TGTGCCAGCAGCCGGGGACAGCAGAACACTGAAGCTTTCTTT

J gene: TRBJ1-5
V gene: TRBV4-2
clone size: .
D gene: .
CDR3 protein: CASSQNPRGGAQPQHF
CDR3 DNA: TGTGCCAGCAGCCAGAATCCCCGGGGGGGAGCACAGCCCCAGCATTTT

J gene: TRBJ1-1
V gene: TRBV7-8
clone size: .
D gene: .
CDR3 protein: CASSLVSTEAFF
CDR3 DNA: TGTGCCAGCAGCTTAGTATCCACTGAAGCTTTCTTT

J gene: TRBJ1-2
V gene: TRBV7-9
clone size: .
D gene: .
CDR3 protein: CASSSRGSEGLIF
CDR3 DNA: TGTGCCAGCAGCTCAAGGGGGTCCGAGGGGTTAATCTTC

J gene: TRBJ1-2
V gene: TRBV30
clone size: .
D gene: .
CDR3 protein: CAWGRASDYGYTF
CDR3 DNA: TGTGCCTGGGGACGGGCAAGTGACTATGGCTACACCTTC

J gene: TRBJ1-1
V gene: TRBV28
clone size: .
D gene: .
CDR3 protein: CASSPLRASNTEAFF
CDR3 DNA: TGTGCCAGCAGTCCTCTACGGGCGTCCAACACTGAAGCTTTCTTT

J gene: TRBJ1-4
V gene: TRBV5-4
clone size: .
D gene: .
CDR3 protein: CASSLRTVGVNEKLFF
CDR3 DNA: TGTGCCAGCAGCTTGCGTACAGTGGGGGTTAATGAAAAACTGTTTTTT

J gene: TRBJ2-7
V gene: TRBV12-3/TRBV12-4
clone size: .
D gene: .
CDR3 protein: CASSLPGWEQYF
CDR3 DNA: TGTGCCAGCAGTTTACCCGGATGGGAGCAGTACTTC

J gene: TRBJ2-6
V gene: TRBV24-1
clone size: .
D gene: TRBD1
CDR3 protein: CATSDGDRASGANVLTF
CDR3 DNA: TGTGCCACCAGTGATGGGGACAGAGCCTCTGGGGCCAACGTCCTGACTTTC

J gene: TRBJ2-3
V gene: TRBV7-9
clone size: .
D gene: TRBD2
CDR3 protein: CASSRDYSGTQYF
CDR3 DNA: TGTGCCAGCAGCCGGGACTACTCCGGTACGCAGTATTTT

J gene: TRBJ2-6
V gene: TRBV18
clone size: once
D gene: TRBD1
CDR3 protein: CASSPPFQGAPGANVLTF
CDR3 DNA: TGTGCCAGCTCACCACCGTTCCAGGGGGCTCCCGGGGCCAACGTCCTGACTTTC

J gene: TRBJ2-5
V gene: TRBV2
clone size: .
D gene: TRBD2
CDR3 protein: CASKLAGGQETQYF
CDR3 DNA: TGTGCCAGCAAATTAGCGGGAGGGCAAGAGACCCAGTACTTC

J gene: TRBJ2-3
V gene: TRBV19
clone size: once
D gene: TRBD1
CDR3 protein: CASRGTGEAGTQYF
CDR3 DNA: TGTGCCAGTCGAGGGACAGGGGAAGCGGGTACGCAGTATTTT

J gene: TRBJ1-3
V gene: TRBV28
clone size: .
D gene: .
CDR3 protein: CASRVGGSGNTIYF
CDR3 DNA: TGTGCCAGCAGGGTAGGGGGCTCTGGAAACACCATATATTTT

J gene: TRBJ1-1
V gene: TRBV19
clone size: .
D gene: .
CDR3 protein: CASSIASRSDTEAFF
CDR3 DNA: TGTGCCAGTAGTATAGCTTCACGGTCGGACACTGAAGCTTTCTTT

J gene: TRBJ1-3
V gene: TRBV7-9
clone size: few
D gene: .
CDR3 protein: CASSPNQGNTIYF
CDR3 DNA: TGTGCCAGCAGCCCGAATCAGGGAAACACCATATATTTT

J gene: TRBJ2-2
V gene: TRBV6-4
clone size: .
D gene: TRBD2
CDR3 protein: CASSAPGGAEGGELFF
CDR3 DNA: TGTGCCAGCAGTGCCCCGGGGGGGGCGGAAGGCGGGGAGCTGTTTTTT

J gene: TRBJ2-5
V gene: TRBV7-9
clone size: .
D gene: .
CDR3 protein: CASSLTETQYF
CDR3 DNA: TGTGCCAGCAGCTTAACGGAGACCCAGTACTTC